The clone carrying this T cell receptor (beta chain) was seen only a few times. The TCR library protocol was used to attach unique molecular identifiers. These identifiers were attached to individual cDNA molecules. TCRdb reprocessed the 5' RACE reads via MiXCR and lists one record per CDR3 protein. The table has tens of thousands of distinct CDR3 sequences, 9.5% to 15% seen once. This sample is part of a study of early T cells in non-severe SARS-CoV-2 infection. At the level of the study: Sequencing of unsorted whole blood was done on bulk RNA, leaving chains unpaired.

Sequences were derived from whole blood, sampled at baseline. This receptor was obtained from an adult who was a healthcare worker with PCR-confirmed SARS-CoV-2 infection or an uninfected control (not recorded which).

In nucleotides, the CDR3 is TGTGCCAGCAGTTTGCGTTCTTACAATGAGCAGTTCTTC. Translating gives CASSLRSYNEQFF. The chain carries TRBV2 and TRBJ2-1; D unresolved. CDR1 is SNHLY and CDR2 is FYNNEI in the germline V gene. This CDR3 contains 13 residues. The V end lost 5 bases, the J end lost 4 bases, and 9 bases lay between the germline ends.